This T cell receptor beta chain was recorded in a study of CD8+CD57+ T cells in acquired aplastic anemia. This clonotype was counted at least ten times. Profiling that covered TCR beta VDJ and CDR3 relied on genomic DNA as its template. From the reads, TCRdb called clonotypes with MiXCR, one entry per CDR3 protein. The sample lists some 200,000 distinct CDR3 sequences, almost 35% occurring once. V shed 6 bases and J shed 1 base, with 19 bases lying between them. Germline V lookup: CDR1 MNHNS, CDR2 SASEGT. This CDR3 is built from 16 residues. The sample consisted of sorted CD4+, CD8+, or CD8+CD57+ T cells (not recorded which) from PBMCs. The TCR originated in a human donor in good health, serving as a control. The J gene is TRBJ2-7, the V gene TRBV6-1; D tentatively fits TRBD1 or TRBD2 (5 bases each). As DNA, the CDR3 is TGTGCCAGCAGGGGTCTAAAACGGGACGGATCCTACGAGCAGTACTTC. Its protein is CASRGLKRDGSYEQYF.